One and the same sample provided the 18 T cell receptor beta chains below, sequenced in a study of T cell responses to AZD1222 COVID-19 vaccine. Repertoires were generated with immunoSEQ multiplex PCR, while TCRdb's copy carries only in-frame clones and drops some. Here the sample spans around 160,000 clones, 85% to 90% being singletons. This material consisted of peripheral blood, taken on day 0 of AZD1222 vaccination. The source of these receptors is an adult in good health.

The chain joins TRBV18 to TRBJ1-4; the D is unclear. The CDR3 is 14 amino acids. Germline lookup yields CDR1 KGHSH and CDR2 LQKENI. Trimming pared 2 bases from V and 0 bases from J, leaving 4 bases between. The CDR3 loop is CASSPSATNEKLFF. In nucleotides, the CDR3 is TGTGCCAGCTCACCATCTGCAACTAATGAAAAACTGTTTTTT.

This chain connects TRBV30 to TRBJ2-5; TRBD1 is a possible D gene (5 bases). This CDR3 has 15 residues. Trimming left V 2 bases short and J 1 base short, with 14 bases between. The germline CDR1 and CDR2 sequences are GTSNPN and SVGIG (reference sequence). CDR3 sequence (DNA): TGTGCCTGGAGTCGAGGTGGGGCAGCCCAAGAGACCCAGTACTTC. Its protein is CAWSRGGAAQETQYF.

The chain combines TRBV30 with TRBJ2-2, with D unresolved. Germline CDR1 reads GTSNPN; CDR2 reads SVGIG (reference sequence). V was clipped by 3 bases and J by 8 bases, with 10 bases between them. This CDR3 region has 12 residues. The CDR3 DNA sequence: TGTGCCTGGAGCCTAATCCGAGGGGAGCTGTTTTTT. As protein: CAWSLIRGELFF.

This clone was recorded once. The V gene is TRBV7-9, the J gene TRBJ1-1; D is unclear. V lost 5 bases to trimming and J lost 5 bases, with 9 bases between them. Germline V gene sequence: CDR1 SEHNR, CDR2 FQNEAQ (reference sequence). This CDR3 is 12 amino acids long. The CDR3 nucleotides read TGTGCCAGCAGCCCGCCGGGGACTGAAGCTTTCTTT. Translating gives CASSPPGTEAFF.

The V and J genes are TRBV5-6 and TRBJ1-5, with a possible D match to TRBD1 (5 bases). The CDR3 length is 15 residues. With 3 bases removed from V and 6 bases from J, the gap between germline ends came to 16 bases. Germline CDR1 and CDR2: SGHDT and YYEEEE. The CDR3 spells CASSSWGGLAQPQHF. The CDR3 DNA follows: TGTGCCAGCAGCTCCTGGGGGGGATTGGCTCAGCCCCAGCATTTT.

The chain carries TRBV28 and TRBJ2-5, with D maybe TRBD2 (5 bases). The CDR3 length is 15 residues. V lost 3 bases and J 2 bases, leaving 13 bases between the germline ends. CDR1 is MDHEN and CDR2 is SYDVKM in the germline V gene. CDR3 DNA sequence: TGTGCCAGCAGTTTCGGGAACACGGGGCAAGAGACCCAGTACTTC. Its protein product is CASSFGNTGQETQYF.

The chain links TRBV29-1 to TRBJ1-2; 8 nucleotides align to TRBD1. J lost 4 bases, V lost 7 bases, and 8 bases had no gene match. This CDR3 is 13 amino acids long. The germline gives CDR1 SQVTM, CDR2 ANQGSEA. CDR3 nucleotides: TGCAGCGCCCTATCGGGACAGGCCTATGGCTACACCTTC. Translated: CSALSGQAYGYTF.

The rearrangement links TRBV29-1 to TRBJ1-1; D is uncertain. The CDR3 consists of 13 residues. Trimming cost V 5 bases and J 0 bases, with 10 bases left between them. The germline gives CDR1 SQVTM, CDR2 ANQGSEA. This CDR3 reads CSVQGRLNTEAFF. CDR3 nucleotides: TGCAGCGTTCAAGGACGGTTGAACACTGAAGCTTTCTTT.

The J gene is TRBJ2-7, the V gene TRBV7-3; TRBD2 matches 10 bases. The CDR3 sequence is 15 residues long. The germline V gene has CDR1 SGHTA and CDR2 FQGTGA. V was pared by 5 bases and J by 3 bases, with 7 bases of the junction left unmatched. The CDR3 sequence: CASSLAGTSDYEQYF. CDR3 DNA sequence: TGTGCCAGCAGCCTGGCTGGGACTAGCGACTACGAGCAGTACTTC.

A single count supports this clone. The CDR3 DNA sequence: TGTGCCTGGAATTCGGGACCGGAACAGCCCCAGCATTTT. It yields the protein CAWNSGPEQPQHF. The chain couples TRBV30 to TRBJ1-5, with D possibly TRBD1 on 5 matching bases. The CDR3 runs to 13 residues. Germline V gene lookup returns CDR1 GTSNPN and CDR2 SVGIG (reference sequence). Trimming shortened V by 4 bases and J by 7 bases, and 14 bases separated the two germline ends.

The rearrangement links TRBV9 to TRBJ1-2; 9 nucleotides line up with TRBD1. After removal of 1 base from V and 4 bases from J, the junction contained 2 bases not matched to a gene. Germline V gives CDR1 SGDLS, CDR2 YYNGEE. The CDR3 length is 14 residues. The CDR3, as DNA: TGTGCCAGCAGCGTAACAGGGGGCGGCTATGGCTACACCTTC. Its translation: CASSVTGGGYGYTF.

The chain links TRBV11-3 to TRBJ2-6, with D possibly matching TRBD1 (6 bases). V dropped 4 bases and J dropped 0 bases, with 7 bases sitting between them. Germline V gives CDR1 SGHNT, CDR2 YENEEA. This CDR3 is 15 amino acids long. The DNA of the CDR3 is TGTGCCAGCAGCTCCAGGGGCTCTGGGGCCAACGTCCTGACTTTC. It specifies CASSSRGSGANVLTF.

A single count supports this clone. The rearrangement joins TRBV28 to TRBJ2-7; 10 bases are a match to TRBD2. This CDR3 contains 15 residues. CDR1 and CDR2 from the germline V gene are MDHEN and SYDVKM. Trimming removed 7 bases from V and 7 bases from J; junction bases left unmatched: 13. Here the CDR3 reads CASTPAGGQIEEQYF. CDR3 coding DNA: TGTGCCAGCACTCCAGCGGGAGGGCAAATAGAGGAGCAGTACTTC.

CDR3 loop: CASSFMGSIPIQETQYF. For the CDR3, the DNA is TGTGCCAGCAGTTTTATGGGTTCTATTCCTATTCAAGAGACCCAGTACTTC. This chain uses TRBV28 with TRBJ2-5; D gene ambiguous. The germline CDR1 and CDR2 sequences are MDHEN and SYDVKM. V lost 3 bases and J 2 bases, leaving 19 bases between the germline ends. The CDR3 runs 17 residues.

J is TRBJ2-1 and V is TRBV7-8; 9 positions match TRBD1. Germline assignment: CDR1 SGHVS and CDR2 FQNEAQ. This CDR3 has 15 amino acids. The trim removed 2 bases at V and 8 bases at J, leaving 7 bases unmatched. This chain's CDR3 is CASSLPGQGYDEQFF. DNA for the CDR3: TGTGCCAGCAGCTTACCGGGACAGGGTTACGATGAGCAGTTCTTC. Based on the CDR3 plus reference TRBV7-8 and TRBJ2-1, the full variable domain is GAGVSQSPRYKVAKRGQDVALRCDPISGHVSLFWYQQALGQGPEFLTYFQNEAQLDKSGLPSDRFFAERPEGSVSTLKIQRTQQEDSAVYLCASSLPGQGYDEQFFGPGTRLTVL.

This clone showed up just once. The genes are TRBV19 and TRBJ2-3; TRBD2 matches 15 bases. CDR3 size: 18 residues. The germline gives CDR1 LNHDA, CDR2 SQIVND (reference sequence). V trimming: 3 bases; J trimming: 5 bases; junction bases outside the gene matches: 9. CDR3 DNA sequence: TGTGCCAGTAGTATCGCTGTTCCGGGACTAGCGGGAGGAGATACGCAGTATTTT. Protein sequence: CASSIAVPGLAGGDTQYF.

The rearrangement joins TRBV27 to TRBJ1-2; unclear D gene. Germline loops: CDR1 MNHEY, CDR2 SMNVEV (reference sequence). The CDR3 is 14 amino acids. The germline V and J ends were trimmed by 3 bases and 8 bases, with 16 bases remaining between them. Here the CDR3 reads CASSLVLGSRGYTF. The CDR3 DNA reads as TGTGCCAGCAGTTTGGTTCTTGGTTCCCGGGGCTACACCTTC.

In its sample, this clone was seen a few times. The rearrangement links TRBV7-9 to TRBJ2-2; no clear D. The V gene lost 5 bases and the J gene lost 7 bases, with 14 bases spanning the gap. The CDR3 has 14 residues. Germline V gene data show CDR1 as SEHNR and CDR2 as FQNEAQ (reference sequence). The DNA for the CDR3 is TGTGCCAGCAGCCCGCGGAATGGTTTCGGGGAGCTGTTTTTT. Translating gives CASSPRNGFGELFF.